The 18 T cell receptor beta chains given below trace back to one sample, sequenced in a study of T cells in Graves' hyperthyroidism and ophthalmopathy. RNA transcripts served as the template for amplifying TCR beta CDR3 regions. A first-round RT-PCR of the TCR CDR3 used the HTBI primer set. TCRdb ran MiXCR on the multiplex PCR reads and lists one entry per CDR3 protein. The sample comprises about 380,000 distinct CDR3 sequences, approximately 18% of which are singletons, and less than 45% rests with the top ten. Specimen: blood. The origin of the receptors is a man younger than 35 with Graves' ophthalmopathy.

Points on this clonotype: Just one base apart from a much larger clone, this may be a read error. The V and J genes are TRBV5-1 and TRBJ1-6; the D gene is possibly TRBD1 (6 bases). The CDR3 consists of 14 residues. The germline CDR1 and CDR2 sequences are SGHRS and YFSETQ. The ends were cut back, 5 bases at V and 11 bases at J, with 17 bases in the middle. CDR3 region: CASSLHGGDPPLHF. The CDR3, as DNA: TGCGCCAGCAGTTTGCATGGGGGCGATCCACCCCTCCACTTT.

At least ten counts were recorded for this clonotype. The chain is built from TRBV7-9 and TRBJ2-7; either TRBD1 or TRBD2 may supply D (5 bases each). Trimming cost V 4 bases and J 0 bases, with 13 bases left between them. The CDR3 totals 15 residues. CDR1 and CDR2 (germline): SEHNR, FQNEAQ (reference sequence). In nucleotides, the CDR3 is TGTGCCAGCAGCTCGCCCGGGACCCTCTCCTACGAGCAGTACTTC. This sequence encodes CASSSPGTLSYEQYF.

This clonotype was counted only a few times. The rearrangement links TRBV12-3 or TRBV12-4 to TRBJ2-2; D not resolved. This CDR3 is 12 amino acids long. V was shortened by 4 bases and J by 6 bases, with 6 bases between the two germline ends. The CDR3 region is CASSSPAGELFF. The CDR3 bases are TGTGCCAGCAGTTCACCCGCCGGGGAGCTGTTTTTT.

This clonotype was found many times. This sequence joins TRBV2 and TRBJ2-4; D not certain. The CDR3 has 14 residues. In germline, CDR1 is SNHLY, CDR2 FYNNEI. Trimming cost V 2 bases and J 0 bases, with 5 bases left between them. CDR3 in DNA: TGTGCCAGCAGTGAATGGGCAGCCAAAAACATTCAGTACTTC. It yields the protein CASSEWAAKNIQYF.

Concerning this clonotype itself: Since a much larger clone is just one base distant, this may be a read error. The chain employs TRBV3-1 and TRBJ2-7; 9 positions agree with TRBD1. CDR1 is LGHDT and CDR2 is YNNKEL in the germline V gene (reference sequence). The CDR3 runs 15 residues. CDR3 sequence: CAGSQVGTGMNEQYF. For the CDR3, the DNA is TGTGCCGGCAGCCAAGTCGGGACAGGGATGAACGAGCAGTACTTC.

This clonotype was recorded many times. The rearrangement links TRBV7-9 to TRBJ1-1; no clear D. CDR3 length equals 16 residues. V gave up 2 bases and J gave up 1 base, with 14 bases separating them. Germline V gene sequence: CDR1 SEHNR, CDR2 FQNEAQ (reference sequence). This CDR3 reads CASSLRPAGENTEAFF. In nucleotides, the CDR3 is TGTGCCAGCAGCTTAAGGCCGGCCGGCGAGAACACTGAAGCTTTCTTT.

Concerning this clonotype: This may come from a read error, since a much larger clone is one base off. V and J are TRBV7-9 and TRBJ2-5, with 7 nucleotides matching TRBD1. The CDR3 spans 12 residues. V lost 7 bases and J lost 3; bases outside the gene matches: 2. Germline-derived CDR1 and CDR2 are SEHNR and FQNEAQ (reference sequence). Here the CDR3 DNA reads TGTGCCAGCAACAGGGGCAAAGAGACCCAGTACTTC. Its translation is CASNRGKETQYF. The full variable domain, in which reference TRBV7-9 and TRBJ2-5 provide the parts outside the CDR3, is DTGVSQNPRHKITKRGQNVTFRCDPISEHNRLYWYRQTLGQGPEFLTYFQNEAQLEKSRLLSDRFSAERPKGSFSTLEIQRTEQGDSAMYLCASNRGKETQYFGPGTRLLVL.

In nucleotides, the CDR3 is TGTGCCAGCAGTGAAGCAGGACAGGGACTAATTACCGCTTCACCCCTCCACTTT. This translates into CASSEAGQGLITASPLHF. This chain uses TRBV2 with TRBJ1-6, with 8 bases lining up with TRBD1. The V and J ends lost 0 bases and 9 bases, in that order; junction bases with no gene match: 13. CDR1 is SNHLY and CDR2 is FYNNEI in the germline V gene. The length of the CDR3 is 18 residues.

This chain uses TRBV5-6 with TRBJ2-7, with TRBD2 matching over 10 bases. Germline CDR1 and CDR2: SGHDT and YYEEEE. Trimming at V came to 0 bases and at J to 0 bases, leaving 9 bases not matched to a gene. The CDR3 totals 18 residues. CDR3 DNA sequence: TGTGCCAGCAGCTTGGTAGTAGGGTCTAGCGGGAGCTCCTACGAGCAGTACTTC. It specifies CASSLVVGSSGSSYEQYF.

This clonotype was detected many times. The V call is TRBV27, the J call TRBJ1-2; D might be TRBD1 (5 bases). Trimming cost V 0 bases and J 7 bases, with 18 bases left between them. The CDR3 runs to 16 residues. Germline values: CDR1 MNHEY, CDR2 SMNVEV (reference sequence). CDR3 protein: CASSLSALVGRGGYTF. CDR3 bases: TGTGCCAGCAGTTTATCGGCCCTTGTGGGAAGGGGTGGCTACACCTTC.

This clonotype was recorded at least ten times. As DNA, the CDR3 is TGCGCCAGCAGCTTGGTTTTTGTCGGGGGGGGCAAGGATACGCAGTATTTT. Translated: CASSLVFVGGGKDTQYF. This chain uses TRBV5-1 with TRBJ2-3, with TRBD2 matching over 8 bases. There are 17 residues in the CDR3. V trimming: 0 bases; J trimming: 6 bases; junction bases outside the gene matches: 12. Germline lookup yields CDR1 SGHRS and CDR2 YFSETQ.

The chain employs TRBV6-1 and TRBJ2-7; 7 bases fit TRBD1. After removal of 7 bases from V and 0 bases from J, the junction contained 9 bases not matched to a gene. The germline CDR1 and CDR2 sequences are MNHNS and SASEGT. CDR3 length: 15 residues. The CDR3 coding sequence is TGTGCCAGCAACACGGACAGGTCCTACTCCTACGAGCAGTACTTC. It encodes CASNTDRSYSYEQYF.

The gene calls are TRBV11-2 and TRBJ2-1; 10 bases are a match to TRBD2. V was pared by 0 bases and J by 4 bases, with 3 bases of the junction left unmatched. The CDR3 length is 16 residues. CDR1 is SGHAT and CDR2 is FQNNGV in the germline V gene. CDR3 loop: CASSLELAGIYNEQFF. CDR3 nucleotide sequence: TGTGCCAGCAGCTTAGAACTAGCGGGGATTTACAATGAGCAGTTCTTC.

This clonotype was detected many times. V and J are TRBV11-2 and TRBJ2-5; D unclear. The length of the CDR3 is 12 residues. The V and J ends lost 1 base and 4 bases respectively, with 4 bases between them. Germline CDR1 and CDR2: SGHAT and FQNNGV. CDR3 protein: CASSLALETQYF. In nucleotides, the CDR3 is TGTGCCAGCAGCTTAGCTCTAGAGACCCAGTACTTC.

This clonotype has at least ten counts. The genes are TRBV27 and TRBJ1-3; no clear D gene. V was shortened by 2 bases and J by 0 bases, with 8 bases between the two germline ends. CDR1 is MNHEY and CDR2 is SMNVEV in the germline V gene (reference sequence). The CDR3 covers 15 residues. CDR3 sequence reads: CASSLSGYSGNTIYF. The DNA for the CDR3 is TGTGCCAGCAGTTTAAGCGGGTACTCTGGAAACACCATATATTTT.

The J gene is TRBJ2-5, the V gene TRBV2; D is unclear. The CDR3 runs 13 residues. CDR1 is SNHLY and CDR2 is FYNNEI in the germline V gene. Trimming took off 10 bases at V and 2 bases at J, with 14 bases between the two ends. As DNA, the CDR3 is TGTGCCAACTCCCCGGGTAGGCAAGAGACCCAGTACTTC. Its protein is CANSPGRQETQYF. The entire variable domain, with the rest obtained from reference TRBV2 and TRBJ2-5, is as follows: EPEVTQTPSHQVTQMGQEVILRCVPISNHLYFYWYRQILGQKVEFLVSFYNNEISEKSEIFDDQFSVERPDGSNFTLKIRSTKLEDSAMYFCANSPGRQETQYFGPGTRLLVL.

This clonotype was counted at least ten times. The chain is built from TRBV3-1 and TRBJ1-3, with D tentatively TRBD1 (5 bases). The germline V gene has CDR1 LGHDT and CDR2 YNNKEL (reference sequence). Trimming took off 7 bases at V and 1 base at J, with 8 bases between the two ends. There are 13 residues in the CDR3. The CDR3 is CASTGKSGNTIYF. In DNA form, the CDR3 reads TGTGCCAGCACAGGGAAGTCTGGAAACACCATATATTTT.

This clonotype appeared many times. V gene TRBV6-1 combines with J gene TRBJ2-3, with D possibly matching TRBD2 (6 bases). Looked up from germline, CDR1 is MNHNS and CDR2 is SASEGT. CDR3 length: 15 residues. The ends were cut back, 5 bases at V and 2 bases at J, with 14 bases in the middle. CDR3 sequence reads: CASSSPTRATDTQYF. The DNA for the CDR3 is TGTGCCAGCAGTTCCCCGACTAGAGCCACAGATACGCAGTATTTT.